This T cell receptor (beta chain) is drawn from a study of blood T cell repertoires in COVID-19. Study background: The United States, Italy and Spain supplied acute and convalescent COVID-19 samples. PBMCs, B-cell-depleted T cells, or T cells were the source of the cDNA or gDNA that made up the material.

The CDR3 runs to 13 residues. The V gene lost 6 bases and the J gene lost 4 bases, with 12 bases spanning the gap. Original handling: How many nucleated cells were present was estimated from reference gene primer amplification. TCRdb's copy holds only in-frame clones and misses some; the assay was immunoSEQ multiplex PCR. V and J calls and clone size come straight from that table; D and trimming were deduced from the DNA. The sample gives around 150,000 clones, 80% to 90% of which show up once; roughly 4% is in the top ten. The V gene is TRBV12-3 or TRBV12-4, the J gene TRBJ1-2, with D unclear. The TCR was taken from a woman aged 40 to 50 with acute or convalescent COVID-19. The sample consisted of peripheral blood. In DNA, the CDR3 is TGTGCCAGCAGGCAGACGGGGATCTATGGCTACACCTTC. Translation: CASRQTGIYGYTF.